Described below is a single T cell receptor beta chain sequence and its context. The germline V gene encodes CDR1 SEHNR and CDR2 FQNEAQ (reference sequence). V was shortened by 5 bases and J by 4 bases, with 9 bases between the two germline ends. CDR3 size: 13 residues. These data come from a study of blood T cell repertoires in COVID-19. Sequencing was performed with immunoSEQ multiplex PCR; in TCRdb, only in-frame clones are kept and a portion is missing. In the table there are about 280,000 clones, over 75% of which are singletons. The V gene is TRBV7-9, the J gene TRBJ2-1; TRBD2 is a possible D gene (6 bases). Source material: peripheral blood. The TCR comes from a human donor in a cohort sampled during active COVID-19. Here the CDR3 reads CASSETSYNEQFF. The DNA of the CDR3 is TGTGCCAGCAGCGAGACTAGTTACAATGAGCAGTTCTTC.